This T cell receptor (beta chain) appears in the sequencing data of a study of PD-L1 blockade in urothelial cancer. Looking at the study overall: Of 29 patients, twenty-five were males with bladder-origin urothelial cancer. It was at 3 weeks (second dose) and 6 weeks after treatment start that blood was analyzed. T cell content in blood samples showed a median of around 150,000.

The CDR3 is made up of 14 amino acids. The V end was cut by 1 base, the J end by 5 bases, with 10 bases between. The time point was: peripheral blood 6 weeks after treatment start. Synthetic templates analogous to TCR were spiked into all PCRs individually. Generated by immunoSEQ multiplex PCR, the TCRdb table keeps only in-frame clones and is missing some. The sample consists of around 93,000 clones, 70% to 90% of them appearing once. The clonotype comes from a man aged 65 to 79 with urothelial cancer. Sequenced material: PBMCs, taken around atezolizumab (anti-PD-L1) treatment. The V and J genes are TRBV5-7 and TRBJ2-1, with TRBD1 as a possible D gene (5 bases). TRBV5-7 is known as an ORF, though its function is uncertain. CDR3 residues: CASSLIDSNNEQFF. The CDR3, as DNA: TGTGCCAGCAGCTTGATAGACAGTAACAATGAGCAGTTCTTC.